These 21 T cell receptor beta chains were sequenced from one sample in a study of T cells in Graves' hyperthyroidism and ophthalmopathy. The investigators amplified TCR beta CDR3 regions from RNA transcripts. Using the HTBI primer set, a first-round RT-PCR was run on the TCR CDR3. Each CDR3 protein is one row after TCRdb ran MiXCR on the multiplex PCR reads. The sample comprises about 380,000 distinct CDR3 sequences, less than 20% of which are singletons, and around 40% rests with the top ten. The sample taken for sequencing was blood. Receptor source: a man aged 18 to 29 with Graves' ophthalmopathy.

The rearrangement joins TRBV5-1 to TRBJ1-4; D may be TRBD1 (6 bases). Trimming left V 3 bases short and J 7 bases short, with 19 bases between. This CDR3 has 16 residues. CDR1 and CDR2 from the germline V gene are SGHRS and YFSETQ. The CDR3 nucleotides are TGCGCCAGCAGCTGGAGCAGGGGCGGGAACACTGAAAAACTGTTTTTT. Its protein product is CASSWSRGGNTEKLFF.

A few counts support this clonotype. V usage is TRBV3-1 and J usage is TRBJ1-2; D is undetermined. V lost 3 bases, J lost 4 bases, and 12 bases lay in between. CDR1 is LGHDT and CDR2 is YNNKEL in the germline V gene (reference sequence). The CDR3 has 14 residues. The CDR3 nucleotides read TGTGCCAGCAGCCACACCCCGGGGTTCTATGGCTACACCTTC. This codes for CASSHTPGFYGYTF.

This clonotype was recorded many times. CDR3 sequence: CASSLSSLGPTNEKLFF. The CDR3 bases are TGTGCCAGCAGTCTGAGCAGCTTGGGTCCAACTAATGAAAAACTGTTTTTT. The chain recombines TRBV3-1 with TRBJ1-4; D remains unclear. V lost 6 bases and J lost 0, with 17 bases in between. The CDR3 has 17 amino acids. Looked up from germline, CDR1 is LGHDT and CDR2 is YNNKEL (reference sequence).

In this sample, this clonotype turned up many times. DNA of the CDR3: TGTGCCAGCAGTCACCCCTCGGCCGGGGAGCTGTTTTTT. Translated, it gives CASSHPSAGELFF. The gene calls are TRBV28 and TRBJ2-2; D unclear. V lost 5 bases and J lost 6, with 10 bases in between. The CDR3 contains 13 residues. Germline V gives CDR1 MDHEN, CDR2 SYDVKM.

V is TRBV29-1 and J is TRBJ2-1, with D possibly TRBD2 on 6 matching bases. V lost 6 bases and J lost 7, with 7 bases in between. The CDR3 totals 10 residues. CDR1 and CDR2 from the germline V gene are SQVTM and ANQGSEA. This chain's CDR3 is CSVTRNEQFF. In nucleotides, the CDR3 is TGCAGCGTGACTAGGAATGAGCAGTTCTTC.

This clonotype showed up many times. The V call is TRBV12-3 or TRBV12-4, the J call TRBJ1-5, with TRBD1 identical over 7 bases. The CDR3 runs to 14 residues. The V segment lost 10 bases and the J segment 6 bases; nucleotides outside the gene matches: 12. CDR3 sequence: CATGSTGVGQPQHF. The CDR3 DNA reads as TGTGCCACAGGATCCACAGGGGTGGGTCAGCCCCAGCATTTT.

This clonotype has a count of ten or more. The CDR3 sequence is CATSRSEDEQYF. Written as DNA, the CDR3 is TGTGCCACCAGCAGATCGGAGGACGAGCAGTACTTC. J is TRBJ2-7 and V is TRBV15; TRBD2 might be the D (5 bases). V lost 2 bases and J 5 bases, leaving 7 bases between the germline ends. Per the germline V gene, CDR1 is LNHNV and CDR2 is YYDKDF (reference sequence). The CDR3 is 12 amino acids.

Many counts were recorded for this clonotype. The rearrangement uses TRBV11-1 and TRBJ1-1; D not resolved. This CDR3 contains 14 residues. The germline V gene has CDR1 SGHAT and CDR2 FQDESV (reference sequence). The V gene lost 1 base and the J gene lost 8 bases, with 14 bases spanning the gap. The CDR3 loop reads CASSLGMAAREAFF. In DNA form, the CDR3 reads TGTGCCAGCAGCTTAGGTATGGCCGCAAGAGAAGCTTTCTTT.

The sample holds many counts of this clonotype. This chain links TRBV12-3 or TRBV12-4 with TRBJ1-2; 7 bases agree with TRBD1. V was clipped by 6 bases and J by 7 bases; unmatched bases: 8. This CDR3 is built from 13 residues. DNA of the CDR3: TGTGCCAGCAGCTCAGACAGGGATAGTGGCTACACCTTC. Translation: CASSSDRDSGYTF.

This clonotype occurred a few times. This rearrangement joins TRBV20-1 to TRBJ2-3, with 10 bases lining up with TRBD2. Germline-derived CDR1 and CDR2 are DFQATT and SNEGSKA (reference sequence). The CDR3 extends over 16 amino acids. The CDR3 loop reads CSAAGLAGGLADTQYF. The CDR3 nucleotides read TGCAGCGCAGCGGGTTTAGCGGGGGGTTTGGCAGATACGCAGTATTTT.

The J gene is TRBJ2-1, the V gene TRBV2, with D unresolved. The germline V and J ends were trimmed by 6 bases and 5 bases, with 5 bases remaining between them. Germline loops: CDR1 SNHLY, CDR2 FYNNEI. The length of the CDR3 is 11 residues. CDR3 amino acids: CASRGNNEQFF. The CDR3 DNA sequence: TGTGCCAGCAGAGGGAACAATGAGCAGTTCTTC.

The table lists this clonotype with many counts. V is TRBV12-3 or TRBV12-4 and J is TRBJ2-7; 8 bases agree with TRBD2. This CDR3 region has 14 residues. V dropped 7 bases and J dropped 0; count of bases not matched to a gene: 5. CDR3 sequence (DNA): TGTGCCAGCAAGGAAGCGGGGGCCTCCTACGAGCAGTACTTC. This gives the protein CASKEAGASYEQYF.

This sequence joins TRBV12-3 or TRBV12-4 and TRBJ2-5, with 7 positions matching TRBD1. Losses at the gene ends were 7 bases for V and 3 bases for J; bases not matched to a gene: 5. The CDR3 is made up of 13 amino acids. CDR3 in DNA: TGTGCCAGCAAGCTAGGGGGCGAAGAGACCCAGTACTTC. Protein product: CASKLGGEETQYF.

This clonotype was counted at least ten times. This chain joins TRBV9 and TRBJ1-1, with TRBD1 as a possible D gene (6 bases). Germline CDR1 is SGDLS and CDR2 is YYNGEE. The length of the CDR3 is 15 residues. V was shortened by 0 bases and J by 2 bases, with 11 bases between the two germline ends. The CDR3 sequence is CASSVGIGGNTEAFF. For the CDR3, the DNA is TGTGCCAGCAGCGTAGGAATAGGGGGTAACACTGAAGCTTTCTTT.

This clonotype was recorded a few times. The chain couples TRBV7-3 to TRBJ2-1, with a tentative D call TRBD1 (5 bases). The V end lost 4 bases, the J end lost 5 bases, and 9 bases lay between the germline ends. Germline-derived CDR1 and CDR2 are SGHTA and FQGTGA. The CDR3 extends over 13 amino acids. The CDR3 reads CASSSIRDNEQFF. The CDR3 DNA is TGTGCCAGCAGCTCTATCAGGGACAATGAGCAGTTCTTC.

This clonotype occurred many times. The chain joins TRBV5-1 to TRBJ1-4; a weak D match, TRBD1 (5 bases). V was trimmed by 4 bases and J by 6 bases, leaving 10 bases between them. The germline gives CDR1 SGHRS, CDR2 YFSETQ. This CDR3 contains 13 residues. In nucleotides, the CDR3 is TGCGCCAGCAGCCCCCAGGGAGATGAAAAACTGTTTTTT. Residues: CASSPQGDEKLFF.

V usage is TRBV6-5 and J usage is TRBJ2-7; D not resolved. Germline CDR1 MNHEY, CDR2 SVGAGI. Trimming cost V 2 bases and J 5 bases, with 13 bases left between them. CDR3 length: 14 amino acids. As DNA, the CDR3 is TGTGCCAGCAGTTACGGCCAACCAGGTGACGAGCAGTACTTC. Its protein product is CASSYGQPGDEQYF.

The CDR3: CASTDRNLGGTEAFF. CDR3 sequence (DNA): TGTGCCAGTACTGACAGGAACTTAGGGGGCACTGAAGCTTTCTTT. The rearrangement joins TRBV19 to TRBJ1-1; a possible D gene is TRBD1 (6 bases). The CDR3 has 15 residues. Trimming took off 7 bases at V and 4 bases at J, with 19 bases between the two ends. Germline V gives CDR1 LNHDA, CDR2 SQIVND (reference sequence).

This clonotype has just a few counts. The V call is TRBV5-1, the J call TRBJ1-3; no clear D. Germline CDR1 and CDR2: SGHRS and YFSETQ. The CDR3 length is 14 residues. V dropped 2 bases and J dropped 6 bases, with 12 bases sitting between them. The CDR3, as DNA: TGCGCCAGCAGCTTATCAACGGGCTCAAACACCATATATTTT. Its translation: CASSLSTGSNTIYF.

V and J are TRBV19 and TRBJ1-5; 7 nucleotides line up with TRBD1. After removal of 0 bases from V and 3 bases from J, the junction contained 2 bases not matched to a gene. Germline lookup yields CDR1 LNHDA and CDR2 SQIVND (reference sequence). The CDR3 has 15 amino acids. CDR3 in amino acids: CASSIDRGTNQPQHF. The CDR3, as DNA: TGTGCCAGTAGTATAGACAGGGGGACCAATCAGCCCCAGCATTTT.

This clonotype was detected ten times or more. V is TRBV6-1 and J is TRBJ2-7; D remains unclear. The V and J ends lost 3 bases and 3 bases respectively, with 18 bases between them. Germline-derived CDR1 and CDR2 are MNHNS and SASEGT. This CDR3 spans 16 amino acids. CDR3 residues: CASSDQRSREGYEQYF. The CDR3 coding sequence is TGTGCCAGCAGTGACCAAAGGTCGCGAGAAGGCTACGAGCAGTACTTC.